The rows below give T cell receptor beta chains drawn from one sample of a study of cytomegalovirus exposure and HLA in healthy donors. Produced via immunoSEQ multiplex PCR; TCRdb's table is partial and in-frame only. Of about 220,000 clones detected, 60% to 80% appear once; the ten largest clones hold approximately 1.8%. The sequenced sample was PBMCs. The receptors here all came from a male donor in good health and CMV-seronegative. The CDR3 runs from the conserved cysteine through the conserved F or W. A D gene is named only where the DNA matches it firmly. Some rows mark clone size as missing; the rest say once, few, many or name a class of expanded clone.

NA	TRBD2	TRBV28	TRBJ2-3	CASSPRLAGGADTQYF	TGTGCCAGCAGTCCAAGACTAGCGGGAGGCGCAGATACGCAGTATTTT
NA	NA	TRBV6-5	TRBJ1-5	CASSEAINQPQHF	TGTGCCAGCAGTGAGGCAATCAATCAGCCCCAGCATTTT
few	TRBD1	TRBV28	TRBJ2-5	CASSFDQVWGTGADRETQYF	TGTGCCAGCAGTTTCGATCAGGTTTGGGGGACAGGGGCCGACAGAGAGACCCAGTACTTC
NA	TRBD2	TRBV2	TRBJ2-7	CASTHGRVIGWDSYEQYF	TGTGCCAGCACCCACGGGAGGGTAATTGGGTGGGACTCCTACGAGCAGTACTTC
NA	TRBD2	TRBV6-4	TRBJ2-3	CASSQLAGGADTQYF	TGTGCCAGCAGTCAACTAGCGGGGGGAGCAGATACGCAGTATTTT
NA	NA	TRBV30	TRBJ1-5	CAWSVRSTLNQPQHF	TGTGCCTGGAGTGTTCGGTCCACGCTAAATCAGCCCCAGCATTTT
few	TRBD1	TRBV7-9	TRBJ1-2	CASSLGYRGYGYTF	TGTGCCAGCAGCTTAGGGTACAGGGGCTATGGCTACACCTTC
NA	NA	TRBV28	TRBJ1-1	CASSLGGTTSGGTEAFF	TGTGCCAGCAGTTTGGGAGGGACGACCTCCGGCGGCACTGAAGCTTTCTTT
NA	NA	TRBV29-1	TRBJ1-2	CSVEPTVDYGYVF	TGCAGCGTTGAACCAACTGTCGACTATGGCTACGTCTTC
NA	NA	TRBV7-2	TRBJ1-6	CASSPVGGRPPLHF	TGTGCCAGCAGCCCTGTGGGGGGGAGGCCCCCCCTCCACTTT
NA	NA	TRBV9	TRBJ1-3	CASSVDPDSGNTIYF	TGTGCCAGCAGCGTAGATCCAGACTCTGGAAACACCATATATTTT
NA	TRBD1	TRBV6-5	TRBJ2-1	CASSYSGTGNNEQFF	TGTGCCAGCAGTTACTCCGGGACAGGGAACAATGAGCAGTTCTTC
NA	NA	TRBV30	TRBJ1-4	CAVDSNEKLFF	TGTGCCGTGGACAGTAATGAAAAACTGTTTTTT
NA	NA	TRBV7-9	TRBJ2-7	CASSHTRTDEQYF	TGTGCCAGCAGCCACACCAGGACAGACGAGCAGTACTTC
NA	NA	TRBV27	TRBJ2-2	CASSPRGFGTGELFF	TGTGCCAGCAGTCCCAGGGGCTTTGGTACCGGGGAGCTGTTTTTT
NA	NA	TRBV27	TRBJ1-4	CASSPTTQVRGKLFF	TGTGCCAGCAGTCCTACGACGCAGGTTCGTGGAAAACTGTTTTTC
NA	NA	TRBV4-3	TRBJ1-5	CASSQDSEQPQHF	TGCGCCAGCAGCCAAGATTCGGAGCAGCCCCAGCATTTT
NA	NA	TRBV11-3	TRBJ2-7	CASSLAQSYEQYF	TGTGCCAGCAGCTTAGCCCAGTCCTACGAGCAGTACTTC
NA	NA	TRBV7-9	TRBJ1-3	CATKLLISGNTIYF	TGTGCCACCAAACTTCTTATATCTGGAAACACCATATATTTT
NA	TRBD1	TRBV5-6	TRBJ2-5	CASSPDRVGETQYF	TGTGCCAGCAGCCCTGACAGGGTAGGGGAGACCCAGTACTTC
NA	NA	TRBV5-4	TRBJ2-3	CASSRVEGTDTQYF	TGTGCCAGCAGCCGTGTGGAGGGCACAGATACGCAGTATTTT
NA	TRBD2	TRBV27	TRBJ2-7	CASRRAGGAYEQYF	TGTGCCAGCAGGAGAGCGGGAGGGGCCTACGAGCAGTACTTC
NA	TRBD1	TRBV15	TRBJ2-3	CATSRGGTGSDTQYF	TGTGCCACCAGCAGAGGGGGGACAGGGTCAGATACGCAGTATTTT
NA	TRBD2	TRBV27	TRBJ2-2	CASSLSGTNTGELFF	TGTGCCAGCAGTTTAAGCGGGACCAACACCGGGGAGCTGTTTTTT
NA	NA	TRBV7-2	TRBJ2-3	CASRTLGDWADTQYF	TGTGCCAGCCGGACTCTTGGGGACTGGGCAGATACGCAGTATTTT